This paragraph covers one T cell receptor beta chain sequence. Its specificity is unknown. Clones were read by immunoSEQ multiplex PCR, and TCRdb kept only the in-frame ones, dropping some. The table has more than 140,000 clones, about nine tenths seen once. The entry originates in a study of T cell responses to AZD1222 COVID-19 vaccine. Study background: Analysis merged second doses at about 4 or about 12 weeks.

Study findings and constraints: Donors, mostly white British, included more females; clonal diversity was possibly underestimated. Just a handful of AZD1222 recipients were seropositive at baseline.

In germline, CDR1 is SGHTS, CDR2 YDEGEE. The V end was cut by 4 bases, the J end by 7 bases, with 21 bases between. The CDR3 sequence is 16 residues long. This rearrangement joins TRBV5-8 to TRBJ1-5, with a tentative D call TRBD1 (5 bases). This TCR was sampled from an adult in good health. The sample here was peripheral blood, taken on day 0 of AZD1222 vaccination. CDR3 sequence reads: CASSPRGGNSKQPQHF. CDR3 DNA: TGTGCCAGCAGCCCAAGGGGTGGGAACTCGAAGCAGCCCCAGCATTTT.